A selection of T cell receptor beta chains follows, all from one sample in a study of CXCR3-negative and CXCR3-positive naive CD8 T cells. No DNA is given; TCRdb re-called the 5' RACE reads and lists each CDR3 protein once. This sample's table reports about 3,100 distinct CDR3 sequences. Sample: naive CXCR3+ CD8+ T cells from blood. These receptors were collected from a human donor in good health. Some clones in this sample may be carry-over from other donors' samples. Both conserved end residues are part of each CDR3. Not all rows give a size; the values are once, few, many and, for expanded clones, a class.

j_gene | v_gene | abundance | CDR3aa
TRBJ2-7 | TRBV2 | - | CASLRWPGLNYEQYF
TRBJ2-7 | TRBV7-3 | medium-sized | CASSLGGSTYEQYF
TRBJ1-3 | TRBV20-1 | - | CSARPDTYSGNTIYF
TRBJ1-6 | TRBV27 | medium-sized | CASSLSIRSPLHF
TRBJ2-5 | TRBV6-4 | medium-sized | CASSDSGRNQETQYF
TRBJ2-1 | TRBV15 | - | CATSRTGNEQFF
TRBJ1-4 | TRBV14 | medium-sized | CASSQEGRYEKLFF
TRBJ1-2 | TRBV5-1 | medium-sized | CASSWTTGGLGYTF
TRBJ1-1 | TRBV29-1 | - | CSVDVNTEAFF
TRBJ2-3 | TRBV4-3 | - | CASSQASPTDTPYF
TRBJ2-7 | TRBV29-1 | medium-sized | CSVVDSYEQYF
TRBJ2-1 | TRBV2 | medium-sized | CASSENVAGIYNEQFF
TRBJ1-1 | TRBV7-9 | - | CASRDGGSGTEAFF
TRBJ2-5 | TRBV12-3/TRBV12-4 | medium-sized | CASNSVGAETQYF
TRBJ2-1 | TRBV7-6 | medium-sized | CASSLAALYNEQFF
TRBJ2-3 | TRBV20-1 | medium-sized | CSARALAGTDTQYF
TRBJ2-3 | TRBV7-9 | medium-sized | CASSLAPPGQSTDTQYF
TRBJ1-3 | TRBV10-3 | medium-sized | CAIRPGRNSGNTIYF
TRBJ1-5 | TRBV30 | medium-sized | CAWNMVSNQPQHF
TRBJ1-2 | TRBV29-1 | medium-sized | CSVAFAWGENYGYTF
TRBJ2-1 | TRBV6-6 | - | CASSYSSRGDEQFF
TRBJ2-1 | TRBV6-5 | medium-sized | CASSYATPSSYNEQFF
TRBJ2-7 | TRBV7-9 | medium-sized | CASSLHGEQYF
TRBJ2-2 | TRBV6-2/TRBV6-3 | - | CASRTGGLGGGELFF
TRBJ2-5 | TRBV29-1 | - | CSASPDPETQYF
TRBJ2-2 | TRBV7-2 | medium-sized | CASSPSIQTGELFF
TRBJ1-2 | TRBV28 | medium-sized | CASSFQVTGPYGYTF
TRBJ2-3 | TRBV5-1 | medium-sized | CASSLEGNPSTDTQYF
TRBJ2-3 | TRBV5-1 | medium-sized | CASSLGLAGGNTDTQYF
TRBJ2-1 | TRBV27 | medium-sized | CASSLSLRGGEQFF
TRBJ1-2 | TRBV13 | - | CASSLGQTYGYTF
TRBJ2-1 | TRBV5-1 | - | CASSPPSSEQFF
TRBJ2-1 | TRBV19 | medium-sized | CASTTGDEQFF
TRBJ2-7 | TRBV7-7 | medium-sized | CASSPGTGTSYEQYF
TRBJ2-1 | TRBV11-2 | medium-sized | CASRKIRDEQFF
TRBJ1-2 | TRBV6-6 | medium-sized | CASSYSSRDPEGYTF
TRBJ1-1 | TRBV4-1 | - | CASSQEPQGGTEAFF
TRBJ1-1 | TRBV6-2/TRBV6-3 | medium-sized | CASSPGLSTEAFF
TRBJ1-2 | TRBV29-1 | medium-sized | CSVGSGPQDGYTF
TRBJ2-2 | TRBV14 | medium-sized | CASSQVRTGELFF
TRBJ1-2 | TRBV25-1 | - | CASSGPGGSFYGYTF
TRBJ2-7 | TRBV10-3 | medium-sized | CATRGSYEQYF
TRBJ2-7 | TRBV29-1 | medium-sized | CSVLGQGPYEQYF
TRBJ2-3 | TRBV5-1 | medium-sized | CASSLAAGGRSARTDTQYF
TRBJ2-6 | TRBV7-7 | - | CASSLTSGANVLTF
TRBJ1-2 | TRBV29-1 | - | CSVEDPQGRYYGYTF
TRBJ1-5 | TRBV7-8 | medium-sized | CASATFGGLGQPQHF
TRBJ2-1 | TRBV29-1 | medium-sized | CSVLTNGFVGYNEQFF
TRBJ2-1 | TRBV29-1 | medium-sized | CSVESWASAGNEQFF
TRBJ2-5 | TRBV6-5 | medium-sized | CASSSLDGASLPQYF